This T cell receptor beta chain was sequenced during a study of blood T cells in healthy people across ages. Background on the study: Roughly one uniquely barcoded beta molecule per two T cells was captured.

The use of a sample-barcoded 5' primer and a J-beta primer mix characterized a second PCR of about 6 to 12 cycles. Each TCR beta cDNA got a 12-nucleotide random molecular identifier. TCRdb reprocessed the 5' RACE reads with MiXCR, giving one entry per CDR3 protein. This table has over 600,000 distinct CDR3 sequences, approximately 40% appearing once. J lost 3 bases, V lost 3 bases, and 2 bases had no gene match. Germline loops: CDR1 WSHSY, CDR2 SAAADI. The CDR3 consists of 13 residues. In each sample, at least 6.5 million PBMCs were isolated. This sequence joins TRBV10-2 and TRBJ2-7; 7 nucleotides line up with TRBD2. The sequenced sample consisted of blood. The sequence came from a man aged 80 or over in good health. The CDR3 reads CASSDGEGYEQYF. The CDR3 DNA follows: TGCGCCAGCAGTGATGGGGAGGGCTACGAGCAGTACTTC.